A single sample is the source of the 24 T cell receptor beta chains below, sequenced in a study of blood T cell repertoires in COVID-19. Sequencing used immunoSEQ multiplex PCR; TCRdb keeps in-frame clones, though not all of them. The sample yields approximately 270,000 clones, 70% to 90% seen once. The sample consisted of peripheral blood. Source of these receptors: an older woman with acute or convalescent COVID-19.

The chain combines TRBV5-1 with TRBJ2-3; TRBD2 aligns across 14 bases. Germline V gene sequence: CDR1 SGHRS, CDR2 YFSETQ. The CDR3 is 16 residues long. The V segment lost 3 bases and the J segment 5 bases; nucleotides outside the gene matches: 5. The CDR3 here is CASSSSGTSGGDTQYF. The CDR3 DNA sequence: TGCGCCAGCAGCTCCTCCGGGACTAGCGGGGGAGATACGCAGTATTTT.

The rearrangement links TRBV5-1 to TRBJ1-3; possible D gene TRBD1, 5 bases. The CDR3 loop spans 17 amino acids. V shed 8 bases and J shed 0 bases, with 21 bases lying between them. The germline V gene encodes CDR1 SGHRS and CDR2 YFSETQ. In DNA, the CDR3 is TGCGCCAGGACACAAAAGAGCAGGGCCGACTCTGGAAACACCATATATTTT. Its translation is CARTQKSRADSGNTIYF.

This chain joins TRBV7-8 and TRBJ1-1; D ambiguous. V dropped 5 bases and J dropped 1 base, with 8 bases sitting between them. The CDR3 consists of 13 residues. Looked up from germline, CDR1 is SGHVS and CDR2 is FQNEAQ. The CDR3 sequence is CASSVQRNTEAFF. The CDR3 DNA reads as TGTGCCAGCAGCGTACAGAGGAACACTGAAGCTTTCTTT.

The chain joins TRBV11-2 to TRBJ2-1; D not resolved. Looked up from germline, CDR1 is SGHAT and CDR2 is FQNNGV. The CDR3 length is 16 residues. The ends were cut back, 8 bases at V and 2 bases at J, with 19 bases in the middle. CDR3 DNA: TGTGCCAGCCGTAGCCGGCCGGGTATCGCCTACAATGAGCAGTTCTTC. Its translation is CASRSRPGIAYNEQFF. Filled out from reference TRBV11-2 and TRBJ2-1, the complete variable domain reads EAGVAQSPRYKIIEKRQSVAFWCNPISGHATLYWYQQILGQGPKLLIQFQNNGVVDDSQLPKDRFSAERLKGVDSTLKIQPAKLEDSAVYLCASRSRPGIAYNEQFFGPGTRLTVL.

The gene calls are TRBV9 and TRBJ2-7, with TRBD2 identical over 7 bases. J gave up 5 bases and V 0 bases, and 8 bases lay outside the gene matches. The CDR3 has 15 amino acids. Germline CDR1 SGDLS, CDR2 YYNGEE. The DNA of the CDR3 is TGTGCCAGCAGCGTAGGGTGGGGGGGTACCAACGAGCAGTACTTC. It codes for CASSVGWGGTNEQYF.

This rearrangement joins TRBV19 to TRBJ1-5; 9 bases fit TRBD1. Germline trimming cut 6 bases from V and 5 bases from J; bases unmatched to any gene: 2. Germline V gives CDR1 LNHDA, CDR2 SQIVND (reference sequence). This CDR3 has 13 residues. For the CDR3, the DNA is TGTGCCAGTAGAGGACAGGGGCATCAGCCCCAGCATTTT. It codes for CASRGQGHQPQHF.

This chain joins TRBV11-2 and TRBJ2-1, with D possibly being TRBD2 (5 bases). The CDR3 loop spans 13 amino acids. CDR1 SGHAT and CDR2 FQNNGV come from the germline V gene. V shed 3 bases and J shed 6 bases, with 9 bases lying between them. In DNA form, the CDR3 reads TGTGCCAGCAGCTTCAACCGGGGCAATGAGCAGTTCTTC. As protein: CASSFNRGNEQFF.

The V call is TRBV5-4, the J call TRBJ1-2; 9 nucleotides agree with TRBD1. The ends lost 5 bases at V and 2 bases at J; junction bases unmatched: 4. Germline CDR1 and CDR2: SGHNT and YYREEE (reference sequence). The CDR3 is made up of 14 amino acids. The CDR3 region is CASRKDRGNYGYTF. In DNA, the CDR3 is TGTGCCAGCAGGAAAGACAGGGGGAACTATGGCTACACCTTC.

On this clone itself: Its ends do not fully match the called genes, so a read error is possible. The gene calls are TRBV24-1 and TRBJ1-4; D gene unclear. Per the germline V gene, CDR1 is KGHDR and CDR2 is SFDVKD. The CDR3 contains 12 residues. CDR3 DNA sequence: TGTGCCACCAGTGACGGTTGTCGCGTGAACCTTTTT. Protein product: CATSDGCRVNLF.

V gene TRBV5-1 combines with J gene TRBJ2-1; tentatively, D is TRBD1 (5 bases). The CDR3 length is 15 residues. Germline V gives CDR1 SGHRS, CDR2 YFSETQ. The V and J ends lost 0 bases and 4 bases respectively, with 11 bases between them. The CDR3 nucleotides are TGCGCCAGCAGCTTGGCCGAACAGGTGTACAATGAGCAGTTCTTC. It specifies CASSLAEQVYNEQFF.

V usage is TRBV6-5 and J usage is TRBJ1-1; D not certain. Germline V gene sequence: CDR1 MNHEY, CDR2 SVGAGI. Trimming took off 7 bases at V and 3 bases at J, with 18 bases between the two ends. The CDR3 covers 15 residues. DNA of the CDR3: TGTGCCAGCATTACCCCGGGAGTCGGCTACACTGAAGCTTTCTTT. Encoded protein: CASITPGVGYTEAFF.

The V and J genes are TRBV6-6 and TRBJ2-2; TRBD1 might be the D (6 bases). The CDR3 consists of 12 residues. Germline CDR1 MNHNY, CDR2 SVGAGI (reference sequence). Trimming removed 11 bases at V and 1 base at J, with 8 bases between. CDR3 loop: CAGGLNTGELFF. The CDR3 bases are TGTGCCGGGGGCCTGAACACCGGGGAGCTGTTTTTT.

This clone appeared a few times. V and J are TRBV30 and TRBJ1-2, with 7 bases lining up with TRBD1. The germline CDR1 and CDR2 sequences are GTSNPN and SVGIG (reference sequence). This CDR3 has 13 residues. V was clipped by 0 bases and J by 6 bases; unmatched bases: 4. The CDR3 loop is CAWSVGQADGYTF. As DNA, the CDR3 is TGTGCCTGGAGTGTCGGACAGGCGGATGGCTACACCTTC.

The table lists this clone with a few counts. CDR3 amino acids: CASSQSFGTGNTYNSPLHF. The CDR3 DNA sequence: TGTGCCAGCAGCCAGTCCTTCGGGACAGGGAACACCTATAATTCACCCCTCCACTTT. The chain recombines TRBV3-1 (or the pseudogene TRBV3-2) with TRBJ1-6; 9 bases agree with TRBD1. Germline-derived CDR1 and CDR2 are LGHDT and YNNKEL (reference sequence). The length of the CDR3 is 19 residues. With 3 bases clipped from V and 2 bases from J, the junction kept 11 bases outside the gene matches.

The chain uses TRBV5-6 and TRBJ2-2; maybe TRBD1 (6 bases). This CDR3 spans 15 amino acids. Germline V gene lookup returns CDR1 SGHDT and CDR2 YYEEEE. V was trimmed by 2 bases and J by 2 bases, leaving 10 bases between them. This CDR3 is CASSFRGLNTGELFF. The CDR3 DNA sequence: TGTGCCAGCAGCTTCAGGGGCCTTAACACCGGGGAGCTGTTTTTT.

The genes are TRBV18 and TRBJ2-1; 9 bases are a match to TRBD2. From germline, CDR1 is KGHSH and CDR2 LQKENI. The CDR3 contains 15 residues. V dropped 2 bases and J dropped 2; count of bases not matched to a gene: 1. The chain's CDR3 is CASSPSGGTYNEQFF. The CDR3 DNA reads TGTGCCAGCTCACCAAGCGGGGGGACCTACAATGAGCAGTTCTTC.

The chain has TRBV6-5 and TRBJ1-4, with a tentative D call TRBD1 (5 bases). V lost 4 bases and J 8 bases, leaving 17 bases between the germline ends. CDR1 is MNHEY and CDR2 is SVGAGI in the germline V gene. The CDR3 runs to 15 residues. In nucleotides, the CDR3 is TGTGCCAGCAGTTTACAACCCCGACAGATCGAAAAACTGTTTTTT. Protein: CASSLQPRQIEKLFF.

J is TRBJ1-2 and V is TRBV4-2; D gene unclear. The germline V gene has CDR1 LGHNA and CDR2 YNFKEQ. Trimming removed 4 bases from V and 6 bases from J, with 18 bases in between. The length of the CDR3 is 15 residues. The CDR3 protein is CASSPSLGRVDGYTF. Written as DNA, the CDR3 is TGTGCCAGCAGCCCCTCCCTGGGGAGGGTAGATGGCTACACCTTC.

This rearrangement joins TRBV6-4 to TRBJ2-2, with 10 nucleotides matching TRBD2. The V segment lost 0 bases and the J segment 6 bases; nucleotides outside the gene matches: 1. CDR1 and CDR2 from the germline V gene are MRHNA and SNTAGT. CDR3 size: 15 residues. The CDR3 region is CASSDSAGGPGELFF. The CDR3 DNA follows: TGTGCCAGCAGTGACTCAGCGGGGGGGCCCGGGGAGCTGTTTTTT.

CDR3 in amino acids: CASSHGTGVFTEAFF. The CDR3 bases are TGTGCCAGTAGTCACGGGACAGGGGTCTTCACTGAAGCTTTCTTT. The rearrangement uses TRBV19 and TRBJ1-1, with 10 bases identical to TRBD1. V shed 5 bases, J shed 4 bases, and the junction held 7 bases outside the gene matches. Looked up from germline, CDR1 is LNHDA and CDR2 is SQIVND (reference sequence). This CDR3 contains 15 residues.

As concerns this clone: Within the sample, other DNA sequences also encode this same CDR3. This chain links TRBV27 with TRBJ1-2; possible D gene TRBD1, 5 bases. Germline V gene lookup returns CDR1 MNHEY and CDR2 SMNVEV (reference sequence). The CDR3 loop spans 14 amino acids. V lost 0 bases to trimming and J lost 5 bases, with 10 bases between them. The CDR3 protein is CASSLSGGGYGYTF. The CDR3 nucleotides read TGTGCCAGCAGTTTATCGGGGGGAGGATATGGCTACACCTTC.

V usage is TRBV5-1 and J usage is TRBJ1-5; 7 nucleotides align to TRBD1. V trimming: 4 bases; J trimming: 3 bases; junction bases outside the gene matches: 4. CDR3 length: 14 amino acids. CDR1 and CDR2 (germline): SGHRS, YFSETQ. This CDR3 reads CASSPGTANQPQHF. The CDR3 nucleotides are TGCGCCAGCAGCCCCGGGACAGCCAATCAGCCCCAGCATTTT. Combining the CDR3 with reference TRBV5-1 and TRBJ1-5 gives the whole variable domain KAGVTQTPRYLIKTRGQQVTLSCSPISGHRSVSWYQQTPGQGLQFLFEYFSETQRNKGNFPGRFSGRQFSNSRSEMNVSTLELGDSALYLCASSPGTANQPQHFGDGTRLSIL.

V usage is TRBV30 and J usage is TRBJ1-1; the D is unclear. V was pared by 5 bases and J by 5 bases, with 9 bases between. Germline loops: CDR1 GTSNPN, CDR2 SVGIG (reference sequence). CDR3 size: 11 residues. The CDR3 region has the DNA TGTGCCTGGGTCTCTCGGACTGAAGCTTTCTTT. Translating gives CAWVSRTEAFF.

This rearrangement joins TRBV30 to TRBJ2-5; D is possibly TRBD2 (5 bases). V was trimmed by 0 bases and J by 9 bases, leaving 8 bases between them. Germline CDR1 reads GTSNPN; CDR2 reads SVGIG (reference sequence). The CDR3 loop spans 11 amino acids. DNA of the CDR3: TGTGCCTGGAGTGTAAAGGAGGCCCAGTACTTC. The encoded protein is CAWSVKEAQYF. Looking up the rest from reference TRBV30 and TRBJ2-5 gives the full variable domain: SQTIHQWPATLVQPVGSPLSLECTVEGTSNPNLYWYRQAAGRGLQLLFYSVGIGQISSEVPQNLSASRPQDRQFILSSKKLLLSDSGFYLCAWSVKEAQYFGPGTRLLVL.